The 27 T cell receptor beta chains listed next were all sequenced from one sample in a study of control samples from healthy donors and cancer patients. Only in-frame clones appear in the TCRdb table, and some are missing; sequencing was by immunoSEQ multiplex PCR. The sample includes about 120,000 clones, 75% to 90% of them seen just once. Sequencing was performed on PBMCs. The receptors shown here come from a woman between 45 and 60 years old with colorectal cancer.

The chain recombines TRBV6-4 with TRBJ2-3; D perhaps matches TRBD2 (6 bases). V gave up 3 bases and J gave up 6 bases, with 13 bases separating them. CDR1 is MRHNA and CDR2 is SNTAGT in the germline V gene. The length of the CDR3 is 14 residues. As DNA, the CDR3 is TGTGCCAGCAGTGAACTAGCACAGGCGGATACGCAGTATTTT. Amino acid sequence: CASSELAQADTQYF.

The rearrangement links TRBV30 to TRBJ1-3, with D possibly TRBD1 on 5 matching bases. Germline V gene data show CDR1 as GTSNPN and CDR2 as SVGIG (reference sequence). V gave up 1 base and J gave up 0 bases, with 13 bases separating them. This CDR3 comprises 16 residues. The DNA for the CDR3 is TGTGCCTGGAGTGAAGGCAGGGTTAGCTCTGGAAACACCATATATTTT. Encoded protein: CAWSEGRVSSGNTIYF. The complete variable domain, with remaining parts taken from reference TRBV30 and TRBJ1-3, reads SQTIHQWPATLVQPVGSPLSLECTVEGTSNPNLYWYRQAAGRGLQLLFYSVGIGQISSEVPQNLSASRPQDRQFILSSKKLLLSDSGFYLCAWSEGRVSSGNTIYFGEGSWLTVV.

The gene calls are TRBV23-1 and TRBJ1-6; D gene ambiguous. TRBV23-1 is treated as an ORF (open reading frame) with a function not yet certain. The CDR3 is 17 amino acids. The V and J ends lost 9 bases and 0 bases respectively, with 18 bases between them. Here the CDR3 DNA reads TGCGCCAGGGGGTTAAACAGCTATAGCTCCTATAATTCACCCCTCCACTTT. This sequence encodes CARGLNSYSSYNSPLHF.

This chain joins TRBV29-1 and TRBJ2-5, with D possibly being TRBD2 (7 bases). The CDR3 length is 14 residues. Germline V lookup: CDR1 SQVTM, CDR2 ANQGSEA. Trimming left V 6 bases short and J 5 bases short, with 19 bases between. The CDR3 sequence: CSVLGGGTGETQYF. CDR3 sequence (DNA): TGCAGCGTCCTAGGGGGAGGGACGGGGGAGACCCAGTACTTC.

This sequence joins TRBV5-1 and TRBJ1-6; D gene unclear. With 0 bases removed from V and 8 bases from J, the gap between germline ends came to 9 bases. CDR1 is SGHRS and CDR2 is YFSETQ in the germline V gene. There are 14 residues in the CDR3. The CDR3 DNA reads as TGCGCCAGCAGCTTGGAAGGGCTGGATTCACCCCTCCACTTT. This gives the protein CASSLEGLDSPLHF.

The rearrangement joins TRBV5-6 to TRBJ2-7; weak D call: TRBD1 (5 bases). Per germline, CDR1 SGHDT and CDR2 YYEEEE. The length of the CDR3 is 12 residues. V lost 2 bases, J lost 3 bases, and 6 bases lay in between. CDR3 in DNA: TGTGCCAGCAGCTTAGGGGTCTACGAGCAGTACTTC. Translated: CASSLGVYEQYF.

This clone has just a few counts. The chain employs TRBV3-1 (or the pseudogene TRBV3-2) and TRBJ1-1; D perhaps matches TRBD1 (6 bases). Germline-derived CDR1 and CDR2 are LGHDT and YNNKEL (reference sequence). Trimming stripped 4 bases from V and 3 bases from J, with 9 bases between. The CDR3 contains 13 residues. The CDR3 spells CASSLRGDTEAFF. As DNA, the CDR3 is TGTGCCAGCAGCCTTAGGGGGGACACTGAAGCTTTCTTT.

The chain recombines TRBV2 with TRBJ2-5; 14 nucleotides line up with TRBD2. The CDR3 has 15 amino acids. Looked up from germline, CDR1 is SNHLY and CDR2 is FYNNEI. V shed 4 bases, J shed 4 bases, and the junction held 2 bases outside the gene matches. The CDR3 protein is CASSAGLAGGETQYF. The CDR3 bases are TGTGCCAGCAGTGCTGGACTAGCGGGAGGAGAGACCCAGTACTTC.

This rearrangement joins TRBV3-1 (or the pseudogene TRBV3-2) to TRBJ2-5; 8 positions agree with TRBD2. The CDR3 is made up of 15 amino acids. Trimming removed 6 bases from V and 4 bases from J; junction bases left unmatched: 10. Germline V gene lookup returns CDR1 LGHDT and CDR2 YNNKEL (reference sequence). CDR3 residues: CASRRTGGARETQYF. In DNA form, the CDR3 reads TGTGCCAGCAGACGGACGGGGGGGGCACGAGAGACCCAGTACTTC.

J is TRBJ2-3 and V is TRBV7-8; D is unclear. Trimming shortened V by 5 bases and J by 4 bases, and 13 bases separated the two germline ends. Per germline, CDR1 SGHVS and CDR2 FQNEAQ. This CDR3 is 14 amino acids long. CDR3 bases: TGTGCCAGCAGCGGGAAGGGCCCCGCAGATACGCAGTATTTT. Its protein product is CASSGKGPADTQYF.

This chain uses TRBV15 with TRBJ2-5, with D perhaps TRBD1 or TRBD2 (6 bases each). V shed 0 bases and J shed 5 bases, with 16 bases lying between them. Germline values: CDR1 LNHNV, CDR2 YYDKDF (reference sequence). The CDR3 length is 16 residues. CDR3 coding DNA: TGTGCCACCAGCAGAGATAGGTCGGGGGCCGGGGAGACCCAGTACTTC. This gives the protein CATSRDRSGAGETQYF.

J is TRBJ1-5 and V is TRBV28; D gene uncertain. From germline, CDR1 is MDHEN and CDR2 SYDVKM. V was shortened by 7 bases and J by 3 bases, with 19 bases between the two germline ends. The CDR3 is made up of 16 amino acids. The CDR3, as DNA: TGTGCCAGCACCTCTCTCGGCTCCCCAAACAATCAGCCCCAGCATTTT. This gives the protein CASTSLGSPNNQPQHF.

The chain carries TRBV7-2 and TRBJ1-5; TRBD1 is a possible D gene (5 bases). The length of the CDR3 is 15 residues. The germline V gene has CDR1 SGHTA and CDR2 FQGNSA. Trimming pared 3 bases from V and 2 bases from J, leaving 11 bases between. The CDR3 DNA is TGTGCCAGCAGCTTTCAAGTGGGGGGCAATCAGCCCCAGCATTTT. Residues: CASSFQVGGNQPQHF.

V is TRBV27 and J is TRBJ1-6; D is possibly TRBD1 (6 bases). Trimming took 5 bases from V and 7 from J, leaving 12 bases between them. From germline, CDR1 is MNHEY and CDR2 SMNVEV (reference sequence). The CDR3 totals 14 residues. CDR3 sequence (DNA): TGTGCCAGCAGTGTACGGACAGACAATTCACCCCTCCACTTT. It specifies CASSVRTDNSPLHF.

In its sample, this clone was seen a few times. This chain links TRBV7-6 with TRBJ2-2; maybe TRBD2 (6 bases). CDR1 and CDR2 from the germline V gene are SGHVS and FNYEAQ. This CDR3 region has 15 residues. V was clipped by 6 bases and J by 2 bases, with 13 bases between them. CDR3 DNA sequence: TGTGCCAGCAGACGGGACTCTGCAAACACCGGGGAGCTGTTTTTT. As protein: CASRRDSANTGELFF.

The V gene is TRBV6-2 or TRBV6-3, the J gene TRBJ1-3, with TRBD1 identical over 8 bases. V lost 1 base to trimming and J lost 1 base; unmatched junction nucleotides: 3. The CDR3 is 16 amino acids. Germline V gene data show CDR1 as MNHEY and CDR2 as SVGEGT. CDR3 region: CASSYLTGDSGNTIYF. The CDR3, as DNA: TGTGCCAGCAGTTACTTGACAGGGGATTCTGGAAACACCATATATTTT.

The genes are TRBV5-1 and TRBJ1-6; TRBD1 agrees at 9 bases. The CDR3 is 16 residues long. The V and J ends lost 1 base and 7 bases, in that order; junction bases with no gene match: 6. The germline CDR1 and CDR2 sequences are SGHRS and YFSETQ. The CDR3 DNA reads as TGCGCCAGCAGCTTGTCACAGGGGGCTGGGAATTCACCCCTCCACTTT. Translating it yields CASSLSQGAGNSPLHF.

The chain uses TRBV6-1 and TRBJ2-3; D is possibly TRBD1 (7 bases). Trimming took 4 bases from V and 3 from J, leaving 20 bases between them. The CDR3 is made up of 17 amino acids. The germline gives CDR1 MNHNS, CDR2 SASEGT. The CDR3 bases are TGTGCCAGCAGTGGGCGACAGGGTGGGGGGAGGACAGATACGCAGTATTTT. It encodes CASSGRQGGGRTDTQYF.

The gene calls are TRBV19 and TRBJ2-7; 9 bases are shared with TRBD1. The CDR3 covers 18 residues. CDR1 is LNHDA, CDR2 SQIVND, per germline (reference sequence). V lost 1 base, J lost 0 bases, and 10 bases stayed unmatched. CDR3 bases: TGTGCCAGTAGTATAGCCCGGGGAGGGACAGGGAGCTCCTACGAGCAGTACTTC. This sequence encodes CASSIARGGTGSSYEQYF.

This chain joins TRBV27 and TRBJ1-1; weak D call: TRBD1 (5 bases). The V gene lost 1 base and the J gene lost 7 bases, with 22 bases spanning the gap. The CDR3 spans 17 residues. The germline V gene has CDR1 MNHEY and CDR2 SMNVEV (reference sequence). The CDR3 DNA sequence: TGTGCCAGCAGTTTATATACGCTCCGCCAGGCTCAGGGTGAAGCTTTCTTT. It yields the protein CASSLYTLRQAQGEAFF.

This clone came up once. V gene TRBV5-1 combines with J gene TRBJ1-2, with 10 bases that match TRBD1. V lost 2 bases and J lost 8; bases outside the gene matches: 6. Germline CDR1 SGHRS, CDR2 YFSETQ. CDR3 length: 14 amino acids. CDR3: CASSFRDRGRGYTF. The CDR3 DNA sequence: TGCGCCAGCAGCTTCCGGGACAGGGGAAGAGGCTACACCTTC. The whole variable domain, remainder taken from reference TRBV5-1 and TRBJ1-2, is KAGVTQTPRYLIKTRGQQVTLSCSPISGHRSVSWYQQTPGQGLQFLFEYFSETQRNKGNFPGRFSGRQFSNSRSEMNVSTLELGDSALYLCASSFRDRGRGYTFGSGTRLTVV.

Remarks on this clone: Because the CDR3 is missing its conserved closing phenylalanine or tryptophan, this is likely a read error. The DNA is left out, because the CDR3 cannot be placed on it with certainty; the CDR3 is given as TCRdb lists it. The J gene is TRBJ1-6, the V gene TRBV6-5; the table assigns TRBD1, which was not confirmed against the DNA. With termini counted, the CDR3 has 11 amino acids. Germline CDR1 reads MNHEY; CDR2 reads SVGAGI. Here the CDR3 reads CASKQGALVFL.

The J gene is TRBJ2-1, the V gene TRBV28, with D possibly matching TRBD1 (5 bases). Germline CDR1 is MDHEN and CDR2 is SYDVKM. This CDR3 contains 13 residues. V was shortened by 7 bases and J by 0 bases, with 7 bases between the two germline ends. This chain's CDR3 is CASKQVSYNEQFF. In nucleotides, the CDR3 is TGTGCCAGCAAACAGGTCTCCTACAATGAGCAGTTCTTC.

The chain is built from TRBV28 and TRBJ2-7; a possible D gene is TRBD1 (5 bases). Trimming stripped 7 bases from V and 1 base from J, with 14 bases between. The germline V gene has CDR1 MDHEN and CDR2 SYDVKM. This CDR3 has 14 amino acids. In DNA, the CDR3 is TGTGCCAGCATGGCAGGGCCCTATTCCTACGAGCAGTACTTC. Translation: CASMAGPYSYEQYF.

CDR3 sequence reads: CASMRTPGANEQFF. The CDR3 DNA reads TGTGCCAGTATGAGGACCCCGGGGGCCAATGAGCAGTTCTTC. This chain uses TRBV19 with TRBJ2-1; D is tentatively TRBD1 or TRBD2 (6 bases each). Trimming cost V 7 bases and J 6 bases, with 16 bases left between them. Germline V gives CDR1 LNHDA, CDR2 SQIVND (reference sequence). CDR3 length equals 14 residues.

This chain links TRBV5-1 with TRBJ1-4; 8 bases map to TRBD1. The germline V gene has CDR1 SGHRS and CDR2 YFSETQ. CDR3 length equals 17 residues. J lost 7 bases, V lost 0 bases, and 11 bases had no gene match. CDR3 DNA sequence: TGCGCCAGCAGCTTGGCCTCCGTCAGGGGGCTTGGTGAAAAACTGTTTTTT. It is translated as CASSLASVRGLGEKLFF.

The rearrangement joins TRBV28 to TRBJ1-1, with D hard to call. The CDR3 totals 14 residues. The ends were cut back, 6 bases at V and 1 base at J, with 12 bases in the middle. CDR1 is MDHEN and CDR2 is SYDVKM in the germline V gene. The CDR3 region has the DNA TGTGCCAGCAGCTCCCCTCGGAGGAACACTGAAGCTTTCTTT. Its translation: CASSSPRRNTEAFF.